Shown below are 9 T cell receptor beta chains from a single sample sequenced in a study of neurological immune-mediated disorders. TCRdb analysed the 5' RACE reads with MiXCR anew, one entry per CDR3 protein. The repertoire has under 60,000 distinct CDR3 sequences, roughly a quarter of them found once; the top ten carry over 20%. The source material was PBMCs. All receptors come from a woman in her 70s in good health.

The chain is built from TRBV24-1 and TRBJ1-1; D is ambiguous. There are 14 residues in the CDR3. Germline V gives CDR1 KGHDR, CDR2 SFDVKD. With 3 bases removed from V and 4 bases from J, the gap between germline ends came to 11 bases. The CDR3 nucleotides are TGTGCCACCAGTGATCCCCACCGGGGCACTGAAGCTTTCTTT. It encodes CATSDPHRGTEAFF.

In its sample, this clonotype was seen many times. The rearrangement uses TRBV20-1 and TRBJ1-4; D is unclear. Per the germline V gene, CDR1 is DFQATT and CDR2 is SNEGSKA (reference sequence). CDR3 length: 14 residues. Between the trimmed V and J ends, which lost 6 bases and 8 bases, there was a span of 19 bases. CDR3 loop: CSAGREPLGEKLFF. The DNA of the CDR3 is TGCAGTGCCGGCAGAGAGCCCCTTGGAGAAAAACTGTTTTTT.

J is TRBJ2-7 and V is TRBV6-1, with 9 bases that match TRBD1. The germline V gene encodes CDR1 MNHNS and CDR2 SASEGT. The CDR3 runs 15 residues. The V gene end was trimmed by 6 bases and the J gene end by 3 bases; junction bases not matched to a gene: 9. DNA for the CDR3: TGTGCCAGCAGCCCTGCCGGGACAGGGTACTACGAGCAGTACTTC. Translated: CASSPAGTGYYEQYF.

This clonotype showed up many times. This CDR3 reads CASSLAVQSAEAFF. The DNA for the CDR3 is TGCGCCAGCAGCTTGGCTGTACAAAGCGCTGAAGCTTTCTTT. J is TRBJ1-1 and V is TRBV5-1; D unclear. This CDR3 contains 14 residues. The germline V gene has CDR1 SGHRS and CDR2 YFSETQ. Trimming shortened V by 0 bases and J by 6 bases, and 12 bases separated the two germline ends. Combining the CDR3 with reference TRBV5-1 and TRBJ1-1 gives the whole variable domain KAGVTQTPRYLIKTRGQQVTLSCSPISGHRSVSWYQQTPGQGLQFLFEYFSETQRNKGNFPGRFSGRQFSNSRSEMNVSTLELGDSALYLCASSLAVQSAEAFFGQGTRLTVV.

This clonotype has at least ten counts. The chain employs TRBV27 and TRBJ2-3, with a possible D match to TRBD2 (6 bases). CDR3 length: 14 residues. Trimming removed 2 bases from V and 5 bases from J, with 11 bases in between. CDR1 and CDR2 from the germline V gene are MNHEY and SMNVEV (reference sequence). The CDR3 loop reads CASSLLSGEDTQYF. The CDR3 nucleotides read TGTGCCAGCAGTTTACTATCGGGGGAAGATACGCAGTATTTT.

The J gene is TRBJ2-3, the V gene TRBV7-2; 7 bases match TRBD2. Trimming at V came to 3 bases and at J to 2 bases, leaving 8 bases not matched to a gene. CDR3 length: 16 amino acids. Germline CDR1 reads SGHTA; CDR2 reads FQGNSA. CDR3 loop: CASSLGSGSPTDTQYF. As DNA, the CDR3 is TGTGCCAGCAGCTTGGGTAGCGGGTCTCCCACAGATACGCAGTATTTT. Drawing the rest from reference TRBV7-2 and TRBJ2-3, the complete variable domain is GAGVSQSPSNKVTEKGKDVELRCDPISGHTALYWYRQSLGQGLEFLIYFQGNSAPDKSGLPSDRFSAERTGGSVSTLTIQRTQQEDSAVYLCASSLGSGSPTDTQYFGPGTRLTVL.

This clonotype came up many times. This chain connects TRBV20-1 to TRBJ2-3; D is undetermined. Germline V gene data show CDR1 as DFQATT and CDR2 as SNEGSKA (reference sequence). The CDR3 is 13 amino acids. The V end lost 7 bases, the J end lost 10 bases, and 21 bases lay between the germline ends. CDR3 sequence (DNA): TGCAGTGGAAAAGTTTCCCTAAAATCAGCGCAGTATTTT. This sequence encodes CSGKVSLKSAQYF.

Ten or more counts support this clonotype. The V gene is TRBV10-3, the J gene TRBJ1-1, with unresolved D. The CDR3 sequence is 15 residues long. The germline V and J ends were trimmed by 2 bases and 0 bases, with 10 bases remaining between them. Looked up from germline, CDR1 is ENHRY and CDR2 is SYGVKD. In DNA form, the CDR3 reads TGTGCCATCAGTGAGGGTGGGGTTATGAACACTGAAGCTTTCTTT. Translating it yields CAISEGGVMNTEAFF.

This clonotype appeared many times. This rearrangement joins TRBV5-1 to TRBJ2-1, with TRBD2 as a possible D gene (5 bases). The V end lost 2 bases, the J end lost 6 bases, and 12 bases lay between the germline ends. This CDR3 contains 14 residues. Germline V gene sequence: CDR1 SGHRS, CDR2 YFSETQ. CDR3 bases: TGCGCCAGCAGCTTTAACGGGGAGCTCAATGAGCAGTTCTTC. Protein sequence: CASSFNGELNEQFF.